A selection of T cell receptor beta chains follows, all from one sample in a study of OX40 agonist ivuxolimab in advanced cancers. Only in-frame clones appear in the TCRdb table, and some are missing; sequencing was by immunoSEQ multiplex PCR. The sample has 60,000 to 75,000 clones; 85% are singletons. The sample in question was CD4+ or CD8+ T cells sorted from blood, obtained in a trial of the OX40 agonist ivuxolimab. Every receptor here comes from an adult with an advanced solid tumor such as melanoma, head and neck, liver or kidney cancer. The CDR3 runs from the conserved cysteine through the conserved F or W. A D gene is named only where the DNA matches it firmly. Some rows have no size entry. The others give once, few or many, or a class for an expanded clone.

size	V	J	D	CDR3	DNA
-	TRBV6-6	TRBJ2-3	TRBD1	CASRTSGGTDTQYF	TGTGCCAGCAGGACCTCAGGGGGAACAGATACGCAGTATTTT
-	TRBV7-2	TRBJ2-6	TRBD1	CASSQTGSGANVLTF	TGTGCCAGCAGCCAGACAGGGTCTGGGGCCAACGTCCTGACTTTC
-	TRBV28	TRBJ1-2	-	CASSEAGTNYGYTF	TGTGCCAGCAGCGAGGCAGGGACTAACTATGGCTACACCTTC
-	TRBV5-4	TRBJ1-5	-	CASSLGNNQPQHF	TGTGCCAGCAGCTTAGGGAACAATCAGCCCCAGCATTTT
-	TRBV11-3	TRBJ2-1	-	CASSLAFGGKVYNEQFF	TGTGCCAGCAGCTTAGCTTTCGGCGGCAAGGTGTACAATGAGCAGTTCTTC
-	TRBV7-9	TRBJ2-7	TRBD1	CASSLGQGNYEQYF	TGTGCCAGCAGCTTAGGACAGGGGAACTACGAGCAGTACTTC
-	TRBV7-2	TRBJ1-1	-	CASGRGPYINTEAFF	TGTGCCAGCGGACGTGGGCCTTACATAAACACTGAAGCTTTCTTT
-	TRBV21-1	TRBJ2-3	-	CASSKGRGGGEGWTDTQYF	TGTGCCAGCAGCAAAGGTCGAGGAGGGGGCGAGGGTTGGACAGATACGCAGTATTTT
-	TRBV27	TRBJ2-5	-	CASGPGQQETQYF	TGTGCCAGCGGACCTGGACAGCAAGAGACCCAGTACTTC
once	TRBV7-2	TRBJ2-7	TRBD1	CASSLGPGGSYEQYF	TGTGCCAGCAGCTTAGGTCCAGGGGGCTCCTACGAGCAGTACTTC
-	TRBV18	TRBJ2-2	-	CASSPPRTVNTGELFF	TGTGCCAGCTCACCACCTAGGACGGTGAACACCGGGGAGCTGTTTTTT
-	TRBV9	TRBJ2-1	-	CASNGGVPANEQFF	TGTGCCAGCAACGGAGGGGTACCGGCCAATGAGCAGTTCTTC
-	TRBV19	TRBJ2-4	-	CASSGRWEQNIQYF	TGTGCCAGTAGTGGGAGATGGGAACAAAACATTCAGTACTTC
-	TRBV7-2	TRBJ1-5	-	CASSLEGFQPQHF	TGTGCCAGCAGCTTAGAGGGGTTTCAGCCCCAGCATTTT
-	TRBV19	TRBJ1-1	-	CASSVWGGAGTEAFF	TGTGCCAGTAGTGTCTGGGGAGGGGCGGGCACTGAAGCTTTCTTT
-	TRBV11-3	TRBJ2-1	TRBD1	CASSADRPYNEQFF	TGTGCCAGCAGCGCGGACAGGCCCTACAATGAGCAGTTCTTC
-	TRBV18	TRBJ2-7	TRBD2	CASSRGAGSYEQYF	TGTGCCAGCTCCCGAGGAGCGGGATCCTACGAGCAGTACTTC
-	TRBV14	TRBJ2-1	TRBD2	CASSQGGTSGTSSYNEQFF	TGTGCCAGCAGCCAAGGGGGGACTAGCGGGACGAGCTCCTACAATGAGCAGTTCTTC
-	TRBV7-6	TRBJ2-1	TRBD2	CASSTRTSGRSNEQFF	TGTGCCAGCAGCACCAGGACTAGCGGGAGATCCAATGAGCAGTTCTTC
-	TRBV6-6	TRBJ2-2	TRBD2	CASTGGDANTGELFF	TGTGCCAGCACGGGGGGTGACGCGAACACCGGGGAGCTGTTTTTT
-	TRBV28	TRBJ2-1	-	CASSSPSLRDHNEQFF	TGTGCCAGCAGTTCACCCAGTCTCAGGGACCACAATGAGCAGTTCTTC